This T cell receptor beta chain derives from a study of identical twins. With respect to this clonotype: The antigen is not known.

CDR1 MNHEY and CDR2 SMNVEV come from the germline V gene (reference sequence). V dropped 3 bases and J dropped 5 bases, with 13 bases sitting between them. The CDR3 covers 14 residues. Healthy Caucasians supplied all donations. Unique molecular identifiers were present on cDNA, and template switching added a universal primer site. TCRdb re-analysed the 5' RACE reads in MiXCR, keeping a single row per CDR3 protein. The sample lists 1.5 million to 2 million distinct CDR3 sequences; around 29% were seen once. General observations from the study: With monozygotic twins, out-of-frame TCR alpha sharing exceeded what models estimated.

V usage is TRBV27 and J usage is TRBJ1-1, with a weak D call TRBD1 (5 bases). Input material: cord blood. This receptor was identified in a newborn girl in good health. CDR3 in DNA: TGTGCCAGCAGTTTTGTGTCACGGGGGACTGAAGCTTTCTTT. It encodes CASSFVSRGTEAFF.